The 2 T cell receptor beta chains presented below share a single source sample, sequenced in a study of cytomegalovirus exposure and HLA in healthy donors. The PCR contained 60 Vbeta and 13 Jbeta primers. Profiling relied on immunoSEQ multiplex PCR, and the TCRdb table lists in-frame clones only, not all of them. Seen here are 100,000 to 150,000 clones, around 83% observed once, and the top ten hold 1%. Specimen: PBMCs. The source of these receptors is a human donor in good health.

The chain couples TRBV9 to TRBJ1-2; TRBD1 aligns across 7 bases. The CDR3 totals 16 residues. Germline lookup yields CDR1 SGDLS and CDR2 YYNGEE. The V and J ends lost 3 bases and 0 bases, in that order; junction bases with no gene match: 8. The CDR3 here is CASSGPQGEANYGYTF. The CDR3 coding sequence is TGTGCCAGCAGCGGGCCCCAGGGGGAGGCTAACTATGGCTACACCTTC.

The genes are TRBV9 and TRBJ1-4, with 9 positions matching TRBD1. V was pared by 3 bases and J by 8 bases, with 8 bases of the junction left unmatched. Germline V CDR1 and CDR2: SGDLS, YYNGEE. The CDR3 runs to 15 residues. CDR3 DNA sequence: TGTGCCAGCAGCGCATCCAGGACAGGGGCCGAAAAACTGTTTTTT. Its protein product is CASSASRTGAEKLFF.